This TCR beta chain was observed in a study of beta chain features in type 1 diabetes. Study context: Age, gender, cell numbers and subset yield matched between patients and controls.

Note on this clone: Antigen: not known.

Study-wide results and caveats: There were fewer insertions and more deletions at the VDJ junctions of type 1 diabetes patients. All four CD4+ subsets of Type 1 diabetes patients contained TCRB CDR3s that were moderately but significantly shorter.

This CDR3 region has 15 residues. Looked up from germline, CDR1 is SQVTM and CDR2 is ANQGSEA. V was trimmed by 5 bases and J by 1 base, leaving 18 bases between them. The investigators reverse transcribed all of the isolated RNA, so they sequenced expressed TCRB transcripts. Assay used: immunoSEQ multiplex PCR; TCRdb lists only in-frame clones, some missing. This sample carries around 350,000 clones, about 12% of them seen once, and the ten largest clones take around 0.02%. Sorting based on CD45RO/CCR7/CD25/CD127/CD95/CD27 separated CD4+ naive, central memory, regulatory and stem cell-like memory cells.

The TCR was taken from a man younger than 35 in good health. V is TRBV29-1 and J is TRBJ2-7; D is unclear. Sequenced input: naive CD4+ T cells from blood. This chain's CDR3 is CSVRTSLVESYEQYF. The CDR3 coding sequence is TGCAGCGTTCGTACCTCCCTGGTGGAGTCCTACGAGCAGTACTTC.